A selection of T cell receptor beta chains follows, all from one sample in a study of T cells after yellow fever vaccination. TCRdb reanalysed the 5' RACE reads using MiXCR and keeps one entry per CDR3 protein. This sample has approximately 96,000 distinct CDR3 sequences, with roughly 10% found just once. This material consisted of CD8+ T cells not binding an NS4B(214-222) dextramer, sorted from PBMCs, taken around 15 days after the first yellow fever vaccination. These receptors were taken from a young man who received the YFV17D yellow fever vaccine. CDR3s include the opening cysteine and the closing phenylalanine or tryptophan. The D gene is left open where the match is weak. Part of the rows lack a size; the others show once, few, many or a class for expanded clones.

abundance: few; j_gene: TRBJ2-1; v_gene: TRBV29-1; d_gene: TRBD1; CDR3aa: CSVDRGQGPFF; CDR3nt: TGCAGCGTTGATCGGGGACAGGGGCCGTTCTTC
abundance: NA; j_gene: TRBJ2-7; v_gene: TRBV20-1; d_gene: NA; CDR3aa: CSARPELSGRGGEQYF; CDR3nt: TGCAGTGCTAGACCAGAGTTGTCGGGACGAGGCGGCGAGCAGTACTTC
abundance: NA; j_gene: TRBJ1-2; v_gene: TRBV12-3/TRBV12-4; d_gene: TRBD1; CDR3aa: CASSHGQGANYGYTF; CDR3nt: TGTGCCAGCAGCCACGGACAGGGCGCTAACTATGGCTACACCTTC
abundance: few; j_gene: TRBJ2-7; v_gene: TRBV29-1; d_gene: NA; CDR3aa: CSGKTDSYEQYF; CDR3nt: TGCAGCGGAAAGACAGACTCCTACGAGCAGTACTTC
abundance: few; j_gene: TRBJ2-1; v_gene: TRBV5-6; d_gene: TRBD2; CDR3aa: CASSSTSGGGINEQFF; CDR3nt: TGTGCCAGCAGTTCAACTAGCGGGGGAGGAATCAATGAGCAGTTCTTC
abundance: few; j_gene: TRBJ1-1; v_gene: TRBV6-1; d_gene: NA; CDR3aa: CASSPRVLVNTEAFF; CDR3nt: TGTGCCAGCAGTCCACGGGTTCTAGTGAACACTGAAGCTTTCTTT
abundance: NA; j_gene: TRBJ1-2; v_gene: TRBV4-1; d_gene: TRBD1; CDR3aa: CASSHLDRVGGYTF; CDR3nt: TGCGCCAGCAGCCACTTGGACAGGGTCGGTGGCTACACCTTC
abundance: few; j_gene: TRBJ2-2; v_gene: TRBV20-1; d_gene: TRBD2; CDR3aa: CSARDFSGGTGELFF; CDR3nt: TGCAGTGCTAGAGATTTTAGCGGGGGCACCGGGGAGCTGTTTTTT
abundance: NA; j_gene: TRBJ1-6; v_gene: TRBV20-1; d_gene: NA; CDR3aa: CSARLNEVWNSPLHF; CDR3nt: TGCAGTGCTAGACTTAACGAGGTCTGGAATTCACCCCTCCACTTT
abundance: few; j_gene: TRBJ2-7; v_gene: TRBV27; d_gene: NA; CDR3aa: CASSLKSVYEQYF; CDR3nt: TGTGCCAGCAGTTTAAAATCCGTTTACGAGCAGTACTTC
abundance: NA; j_gene: TRBJ2-2; v_gene: TRBV11-2; d_gene: TRBD2; CDR3aa: CASSLGEGMGELFF; CDR3nt: TGTGCCAGCAGCCTAGGGGAGGGTATGGGGGAGCTGTTTTTT
abundance: NA; j_gene: TRBJ1-1; v_gene: TRBV20-1; d_gene: TRBD1; CDR3aa: CSARDPEGGRGSEAFF; CDR3nt: TGCAGTGCTAGAGATCCTGAAGGGGGCCGAGGGTCTGAAGCTTTCTTT
abundance: few; j_gene: TRBJ1-1; v_gene: TRBV20-1; d_gene: NA; CDR3aa: CSARDLGTPNTEAFF; CDR3nt: TGCAGTGCTAGAGATTTAGGGACACCAAACACTGAAGCTTTCTTT
abundance: NA; j_gene: TRBJ2-7; v_gene: TRBV7-9; d_gene: NA; CDR3aa: CASSPRNGGPLGEQYF; CDR3nt: TGTGCCAGCAGCCCCCGTAATGGGGGACCCTTGGGGGAGCAGTACTTC
abundance: many; j_gene: TRBJ2-1; v_gene: TRBV5-1; d_gene: TRBD2; CDR3aa: CASSSLPGAGLLNEQFF; CDR3nt: TGCGCCAGCAGCTCCCTCCCCGGAGCGGGGTTACTCAATGAGCAGTTCTTC
abundance: few; j_gene: TRBJ1-1; v_gene: TRBV10-2; d_gene: NA; CDR3aa: CASSDRVAMNTEAFF; CDR3nt: TGCGCCAGCAGTGACAGGGTCGCAATGAACACTGAAGCTTTCTTT
abundance: NA; j_gene: TRBJ1-2; v_gene: TRBV29-1; d_gene: TRBD1; CDR3aa: CSGTGDSRDGYTF; CDR3nt: TGCAGCGGAACCGGGGACAGTAGGGATGGCTACACCTTC
abundance: few; j_gene: TRBJ2-5; v_gene: TRBV5-4; d_gene: NA; CDR3aa: CASSLDGQETQYF; CDR3nt: TGTGCCAGCAGCTTGGACGGACAAGAGACCCAGTACTTC
abundance: few; j_gene: TRBJ1-2; v_gene: TRBV12-3/TRBV12-4; d_gene: TRBD1; CDR3aa: CASSSRGGYGYTF; CDR3nt: TGTGCCAGCAGCAGCAGGGGGGGCTATGGCTACACCTTC
abundance: many; j_gene: TRBJ2-7; v_gene: TRBV20-1; d_gene: TRBD1; CDR3aa: CSARTGFYEQYF; CDR3nt: TGCAGTGCTAGGACAGGGTTCTACGAGCAGTACTTC
abundance: many; j_gene: TRBJ2-1; v_gene: TRBV3-1; d_gene: TRBD2; CDR3aa: CASSTRLAGGIIYNEQFF; CDR3nt: TGTGCCAGCAGCACCCGACTAGCGGGGGGCATCATCTACAATGAGCAGTTCTTC
abundance: NA; j_gene: TRBJ1-2; v_gene: TRBV6-5; d_gene: NA; CDR3aa: CASSYRGSGYTF; CDR3nt: TGTGCCAGCAGTTACCGGGGCTCTGGCTACACCTTC
abundance: many; j_gene: TRBJ1-2; v_gene: TRBV5-1; d_gene: TRBD1; CDR3aa: CASSFTGQGKKNYGYTF; CDR3nt: TGCGCCAGCAGCTTTACGGGACAGGGAAAGAAAAACTATGGCTACACCTTC
abundance: NA; j_gene: TRBJ2-5; v_gene: TRBV15; d_gene: NA; CDR3aa: CATSREGTVKETQYF; CDR3nt: TGTGCCACCAGCAGGGAGGGGACAGTAAAAGAGACCCAGTACTTC
abundance: NA; j_gene: TRBJ1-1; v_gene: TRBV7-9; d_gene: NA; CDR3aa: CASSLILVNTEAFF; CDR3nt: TGTGCCAGCAGCTTAATCCTCGTGAACACTGAAGCTTTCTTT
abundance: NA; j_gene: TRBJ2-3; v_gene: TRBV29-1; d_gene: NA; CDR3aa: CSVVRREHTDTQYF; CDR3nt: TGCAGCGTGGTAAGGCGGGAACACACAGATACGCAGTATTTT
abundance: few; j_gene: TRBJ2-6; v_gene: TRBV6-5; d_gene: NA; CDR3aa: CATETFNSGANVLTF; CDR3nt: TGTGCCACCGAGACCTTTAACTCTGGGGCCAACGTCCTGACTTTC
abundance: few; j_gene: TRBJ2-7; v_gene: TRBV5-4; d_gene: NA; CDR3aa: CASSQWVGEQYF; CDR3nt: TGTGCCAGCAGCCAATGGGTCGGCGAGCAGTACTTC
abundance: few; j_gene: TRBJ2-3; v_gene: TRBV7-9; d_gene: TRBD2; CDR3aa: CASSFARLAGSVDTQYF; CDR3nt: TGTGCCAGCAGCTTCGCTAGACTAGCGGGGTCGGTAGATACGCAGTATTTT
abundance: NA; j_gene: TRBJ1-5; v_gene: TRBV4-1; d_gene: NA; CDR3aa: CASSQGGHQPQHF; CDR3nt: TGCGCCAGCAGCCAAGGGGGTCATCAGCCCCAGCATTTT
abundance: few; j_gene: TRBJ1-2; v_gene: TRBV13; d_gene: TRBD1; CDR3aa: CASSLPGQGANYGYTF; CDR3nt: TGTGCCAGCAGCTTACCAGGACAGGGCGCTAACTATGGCTACACCTTC
abundance: few; j_gene: TRBJ1-1; v_gene: TRBV6-5; d_gene: NA; CDR3aa: CASSYVQASTEAFF; CDR3nt: TGTGCCAGCAGTTACGTACAGGCGAGCACTGAAGCTTTCTTT
abundance: many; j_gene: TRBJ2-4; v_gene: TRBV7-9; d_gene: NA; CDR3aa: CASSHPRTGTENIQYF; CDR3nt: TGTGCCAGCAGCCATCCGAGGACGGGTACCGAAAACATTCAGTACTTC
abundance: NA; j_gene: TRBJ1-6; v_gene: TRBV18; d_gene: NA; CDR3aa: CASSLARAALPNSPLHF; CDR3nt: TGTGCCAGCTCACTCGCCCGGGCCGCACTACCAAATTCACCCCTCCACTTT
abundance: NA; j_gene: TRBJ1-6; v_gene: TRBV28; d_gene: NA; CDR3aa: CASSLTGNNSPLHF; CDR3nt: TGTGCCAGCAGTTTAACAGGGAATAATTCACCCCTCCACTTT
abundance: many; j_gene: TRBJ2-7; v_gene: TRBV7-2; d_gene: NA; CDR3aa: CASSLAQGTYEQYF; CDR3nt: TGTGCCAGCAGCTTGGCACAGGGAACCTACGAGCAGTACTTC
abundance: many; j_gene: TRBJ1-1; v_gene: TRBV4-3; d_gene: NA; CDR3aa: CASSQWGLGTEAFF; CDR3nt: TGCGCCAGCAGCCAATGGGGCCTGGGGACTGAAGCTTTCTTT
abundance: NA; j_gene: TRBJ1-6; v_gene: TRBV9; d_gene: NA; CDR3aa: CASSVGRDLGVSPLHF; CDR3nt: TGTGCCAGCAGCGTAGGTAGGGACTTGGGGGTTTCACCCCTCCACTTT
abundance: NA; j_gene: TRBJ2-4; v_gene: TRBV6-4; d_gene: TRBD2; CDR3aa: CASSDSTSGGAIQYF; CDR3nt: TGTGCCAGCAGTGACTCGACTAGCGGGGGGGCCATTCAGTACTTC
abundance: few; j_gene: TRBJ2-5; v_gene: TRBV4-1; d_gene: TRBD1; CDR3aa: CASSQETGGWTQYF; CDR3nt: TGCGCCAGCAGCCAAGAGACAGGGGGTTGGACCCAGTACTTC
abundance: few; j_gene: TRBJ1-1; v_gene: TRBV10-3; d_gene: NA; CDR3aa: CAINPGGTNTEAFF; CDR3nt: TGTGCCATCAATCCCGGGGGGACGAACACTGAAGCTTTCTTT
abundance: few; j_gene: TRBJ2-1; v_gene: TRBV7-8; d_gene: NA; CDR3aa: CASSLGQYYNEQFF; CDR3nt: TGTGCCAGCAGCTTAGGGCAGTACTACAATGAGCAGTTCTTC
abundance: NA; j_gene: TRBJ1-2; v_gene: TRBV7-9; d_gene: TRBD1; CDR3aa: CASSPSLRGQEGYTF; CDR3nt: TGTGCCAGCAGCCCCTCGCTGAGGGGGCAAGAAGGCTACACCTTC
abundance: once; j_gene: TRBJ1-5; v_gene: TRBV11-1; d_gene: NA; CDR3aa: CASSLGPGGTHSNQPQHF; CDR3nt: TGTGCCAGCAGCTTAGGGCCTGGGGGCACCCATAGCAATCAGCCCCAGCATTTT
abundance: few; j_gene: TRBJ1-5; v_gene: TRBV30; d_gene: TRBD1; CDR3aa: CACHVPGQGYQPQHF; CDR3nt: TGTGCCTGCCACGTTCCGGGACAGGGATATCAGCCCCAGCATTTT
abundance: few; j_gene: TRBJ2-1; v_gene: TRBV5-1; d_gene: NA; CDR3aa: CASSLSTNNEQFF; CDR3nt: TGCGCCAGCAGCTTATCGACTAACAATGAGCAGTTCTTC
abundance: few; j_gene: TRBJ2-3; v_gene: TRBV24-1; d_gene: NA; CDR3aa: CATSDWTADTQYF; CDR3nt: TGTGCCACCAGTGATTGGACCGCAGATACGCAGTATTTT
abundance: NA; j_gene: TRBJ2-7; v_gene: TRBV4-1; d_gene: TRBD1; CDR3aa: CASSQGRTGFAYEQYF; CDR3nt: TGCGCCAGCAGCCAAGGCCGGACAGGATTCGCCTACGAGCAGTACTTC
abundance: few; j_gene: TRBJ2-4; v_gene: TRBV19; d_gene: NA; CDR3aa: CASSMYSGAKNIQYF; CDR3nt: TGTGCCAGTAGTATGTACAGCGGAGCCAAAAACATTCAGTACTTC
abundance: many; j_gene: TRBJ2-3; v_gene: TRBV4-1; d_gene: NA; CDR3aa: CASSQETREYDTQYF; CDR3nt: TGCGCCAGCAGCCAAGAGACCAGGGAGTATGATACGCAGTATTTT
abundance: NA; j_gene: TRBJ1-4; v_gene: TRBV18; d_gene: NA; CDR3aa: CASSPAHRDTEKLFF; CDR3nt: TGTGCCAGCTCACCAGCACACAGGGATACTGAAAAACTGTTTTTT
abundance: NA; j_gene: TRBJ2-1; v_gene: TRBV3-1; d_gene: NA; CDR3aa: CASSQENGNEQFF; CDR3nt: TGTGCCAGCAGCCAAGAGAACGGGAATGAGCAGTTCTTC
abundance: NA; j_gene: TRBJ1-2; v_gene: TRBV7-9; d_gene: NA; CDR3aa: CASSSPGSNYGYTF; CDR3nt: TGTGCCAGCAGCTCCCCGGGGTCCAACTATGGCTACACCTTC
abundance: few; j_gene: TRBJ1-5; v_gene: TRBV7-9; d_gene: NA; CDR3aa: CATSGTDSNQPQHF; CDR3nt: TGTGCTACTTCGGGGACGGATAGCAATCAGCCCCAGCATTTT
abundance: NA; j_gene: TRBJ1-6; v_gene: TRBV4-3; d_gene: TRBD1; CDR3aa: CASSLRDRASPLHF; CDR3nt: TGCGCCAGCAGCCTTCGGGACAGGGCTTCACCCCTCCACTTT